This T cell receptor (beta chain) was sequenced for a study of monozygotic twins with inflammatory bowel disease. A remark on this clonotype: What it recognizes is unknown.

The CDR3 contains 16 residues. Germline loops: CDR1 DFQATT, CDR2 SNEGSKA (reference sequence). Reprocessing the 5' RACE reads, TCRdb reports a single entry for every CDR3 protein and omits DNA. The table for this sample gives around 220,000 distinct CDR3 sequences. Points from the study as a whole: Extra variability in the repertoires of patients may have come from differing immunosuppressive treatments. Whether twins were concordant or discordant made no difference to repertoire similarity, possibly from limited power. Against healthy co-twins, IBD patients had lower TCRbeta diversity (measured by inverse Simpson).

This sequence originates from a human donor with ulcerative colitis or Crohn's disease, or a healthy co-twin of an affected twin (not recorded which). The chain employs TRBV20-1 and TRBJ2-2; there is no DNA to check the TCRdb D call of TRBD2. Sequences were obtained from blood. The CDR3 protein is CSARDFAGMNTGELFF.